This T cell receptor (beta chain) is drawn from a study of OX40 agonist ivuxolimab in advanced cancers. Concerning the study at large: The costimulatory receptor OX40 (CD134) was targeted by ivuxolimab, a fully human IgG2 agonistic monoclonal antibody. Intravenous ivuxolimab was administered to patients every 2 weeks at six dose levels: 0.01, 0.1, 0.3, 1.5, 3 and 10 mg/kg. Of the approximately 53 patients in dose escalation, some 20 had hepatocellular carcinoma, about 15 had melanoma, 9 had renal cell carcinoma and 9 had head and neck cancer. The dose-escalation cohort was around 83% male with a mean age of approximately 60 years, ranging from roughly 23 to 90. Patients were allowed to have had prior anti-PD-1, anti-PD-L1 or anti-CTLA-4 therapy, and 30% to 40% of the dose-escalation patients had previously received checkpoint inhibitors. Three dose-escalation patients achieved partial responses, one with hepatocellular carcinoma and two with cutaneous melanoma. The purpose of peripheral TCRbeta sequencing was to test whether ivuxolimab changed TCR sequence diversity and led to clonal T-cell expansion. The paper covers the monotherapy dose-escalation part of the phase I ivuxolimab trial, which included N of about 50 patients. Study-wide conclusions, independent of this receptor: Partial responders in the 0.1-3.0 mg/kg groups had among the lowest normalized peripheral clonal expansion, especially among CD8+ T cells. After ivuxolimab, CD8+ T cells had more expanded clones than CD4+ T cells on average. Clonal expansion of both CD4+ and CD8+ blood T cells was observed from baseline to week 6 at doses 0.1 to 3.0 mg/kg. The antigen specificity of the peripheral T cells that underwent clonal expansion was not determined. Low levels of normalized T-cell clonal expansion were also seen in some patients who did not respond.

This clone appeared a few times. Its recognized antigen is unknown. There are no base qualities to consult, and no much larger clone falls within one base. V loses 1 base of germline sequence and J loses 1 base, and the interval between the two ends is 6 bases. Per the germline V gene, SGHAT is the CDR1 and FQNNGV is the CDR2. The CDR3 starts with the cysteine, ends with the phenylalanine, and has 14 residues. Only the CDR3 DNA is retained, 42 bases long and in frame from the first base. Genomic DNA was isolated from the sorted cells so that the TCRbeta CDR3 region could be sequenced. TCRbeta CDR3 regions were sequenced using the immunoSEQ Assay. The clones in this table, taken by TCRdb from immuneACCESS, are in-frame only. Not every clone is retained; where verified, under half of the shortfall comes from an unresolved V gene, and the cause of the rest is unknown. The sample table lists 31,000 or so clones, just over 90% of them with a count of one. The leading ten clones occupy less than 5% of the sample.

The trial excluded patients who had a history of autoimmune disease or were on systemic immunosuppression. Peripheral blood for TCR sequencing was collected from all dose cohorts at baseline, on cycle 4 day 1, and on cycle 7 day 1. The samples were drawn from a first-in-human, open-label, multicenter phase I dose-escalation trial of ivuxolimab. Adults with locally advanced or metastatic head and neck squamous cell, hepatocellular, melanoma or renal cell carcinoma were enrolled in the trial. Before TCR sequencing, CD4+ T cells and CD8+ T cells were sorted from peripheral blood as separate populations.

This specimen was CD4+ or CD8+ T cells sorted from blood, taken in a trial of the OX40 agonist ivuxolimab. The chain employs TRBV11-2 and TRBJ2-3, with the D gene uncertain. The sequence came from an adult with an advanced solid tumor such as melanoma, head and neck, liver or kidney cancer. At the DNA level, the sequence is TGTGCCAGCAGCTTAGTATCGGGCACAGATACGCAGTATTTT. This yields the protein CASSLVSGTDTQYF.